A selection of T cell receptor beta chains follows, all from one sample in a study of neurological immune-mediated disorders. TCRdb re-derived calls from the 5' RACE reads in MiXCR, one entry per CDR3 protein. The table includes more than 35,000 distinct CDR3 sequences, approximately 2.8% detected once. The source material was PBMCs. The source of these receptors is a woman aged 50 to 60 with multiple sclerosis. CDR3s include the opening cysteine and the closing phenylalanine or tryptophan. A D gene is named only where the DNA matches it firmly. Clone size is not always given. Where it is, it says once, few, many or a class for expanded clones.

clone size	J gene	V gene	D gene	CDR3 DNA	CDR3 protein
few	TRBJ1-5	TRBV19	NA	TGTGCCAGTAACCCGCCTGAGGGCCAGCCCCAGCATTTT	CASNPPEGQPQHF
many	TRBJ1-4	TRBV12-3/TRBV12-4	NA	TGTGCCAGCAGTTTTGACCGCTCAACTAATGAAAAACTGTTTTTT	CASSFDRSTNEKLFF
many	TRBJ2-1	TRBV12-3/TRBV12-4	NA	TGTGCCAGCAGACGACAGGTTAGACATGAGCAGTTCTTC	CASRRQVRHEQFF
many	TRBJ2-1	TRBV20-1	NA	TGCAGTGCTAGAGATCGGGTGGGCTACAATGAGCAGTTCTTC	CSARDRVGYNEQFF
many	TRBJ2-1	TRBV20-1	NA	TGCAGTGCTCGGGACGACCATCCAATGATCCAGTTCTTC	CSARDDHPMIQFF
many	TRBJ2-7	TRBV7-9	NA	TGTGCCAGCAGCTTAGCGCAGGGCTACGAGCAGTACTTC	CASSLAQGYEQYF
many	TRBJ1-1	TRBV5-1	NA	TGCGCCAGCAGGATAGATCCCAACACTGAAGCTTTCTTT	CASRIDPNTEAFF
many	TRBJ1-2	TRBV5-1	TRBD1	TGCGCCAGCAGCCCCAATAGAGGCCGGGACAGTGTTAACTATGGCTACACCTTC	CASSPNRGRDSVNYGYTF
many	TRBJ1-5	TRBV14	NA	TGTGCCAGCAGCTCTAAGGACGGTCAGCCCCAGCATTTT	CASSSKDGQPQHF
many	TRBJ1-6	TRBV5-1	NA	TGCGCCAGCAGCTCGACGTTCGCAGACTCACCCCTCCACTTT	CASSSTFADSPLHF
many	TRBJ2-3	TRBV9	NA	TGTGCCAGCAGCGTAGCAGGCGGGGTCCGCACAGATACGCAGTATTTT	CASSVAGGVRTDTQYF
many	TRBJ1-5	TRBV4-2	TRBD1	TGTGCCAGCAGCCGCGACAGGGCGACGAATCAGCCCCAGCATTTT	CASSRDRATNQPQHF
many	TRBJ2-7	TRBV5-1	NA	TGCGCCAGCAGCACTCTAGACTCCTACGAGCAGTACTTC	CASSTLDSYEQYF
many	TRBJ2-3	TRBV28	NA	TGTGCCAGCAGTTCTCCCCCCACGCAGACGCAGTATTTT	CASSSPPTQTQYF
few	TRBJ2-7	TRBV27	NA	TGTGCCAGCAGTTTATCTGGCCAGCGGGCCTACGAGCAGTACTTC	CASSLSGQRAYEQYF
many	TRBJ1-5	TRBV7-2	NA	TGTGCCAGCAGCTTAGCCGCAGGCAATCAGCCCCAGCATTTT	CASSLAAGNQPQHF
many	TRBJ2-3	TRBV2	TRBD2	TGTGCCAGCAGTGAGCTAGCGGGCACAGATACGCAGTATTTT	CASSELAGTDTQYF
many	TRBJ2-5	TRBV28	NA	TGTGCCAGCAGTTTATATCAAGACCAAGAGACCCAGTACTTC	CASSLYQDQETQYF
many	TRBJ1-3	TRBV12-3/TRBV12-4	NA	TGTGCCAGCAGTTTAGGGCAGGGTTACTCTGGAAACACCATATATTTT	CASSLGQGYSGNTIYF
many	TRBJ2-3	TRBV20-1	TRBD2	TGCAGTGCTTTTACTAGCGGGGGGGGTTATAGCACAGATACGCAGTATTTT	CSAFTSGGGYSTDTQYF
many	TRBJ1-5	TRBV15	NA	TGTGCCACCAGCAGAGATAGAGGCACTCAGCCCCAGCATTTT	CATSRDRGTQPQHF
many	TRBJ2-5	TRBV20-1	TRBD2	TGCAGTGGTCAACTGGCGATCGGCGGGGGACCCCAAGAGACCCAGTACTTC	CSGQLAIGGGPQETQYF
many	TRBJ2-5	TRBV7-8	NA	TGTGCCAGCAGCTCTTGGCAAGAGACCCAGTACTTC	CASSSWQETQYF
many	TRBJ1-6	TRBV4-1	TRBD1	TGCGCCAGCAGCCAAGAAGGTCAGGGGGCTTATTCACCCCTCCACTTT	CASSQEGQGAYSPLHF
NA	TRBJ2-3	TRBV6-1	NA	TGTGCCAGCAGTGAACAGGGTATCACAGATACGCAGTATTTT	CASSEQGITDTQYF
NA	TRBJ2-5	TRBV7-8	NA	TGTGCCAGCAGAAATATCATGGACCACGTTGAGACCCAGTACTTC	CASRNIMDHVETQYF
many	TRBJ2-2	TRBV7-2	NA	TGTGCCAGCAGGCAACCCCGGGGCTACACCGGGGAGCTGTTTTTT	CASRQPRGYTGELFF
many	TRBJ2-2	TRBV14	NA	TGTGCCAGCAGCCAGTTGCCAGGCGGTGCGGGGGAGCTGTTTTTT	CASSQLPGGAGELFF
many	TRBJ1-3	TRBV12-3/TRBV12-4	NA	TGTGCCAGCAGTTTAGGGTTGGGTTCCTCTGGAAACACCATATATTTT	CASSLGLGSSGNTIYF
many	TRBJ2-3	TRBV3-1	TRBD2	TGTGCCAGCAGCCAACGGAGGACTAGCGGGGGGGGCACAGATACGCAGTATTTT	CASSQRRTSGGGTDTQYF
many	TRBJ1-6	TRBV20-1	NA	TGCAGTGCTGCCCCAGAGGTTACTAATTCACCCCTCCACTTT	CSAAPEVTNSPLHF
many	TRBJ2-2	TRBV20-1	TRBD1	TGCAGTGCCCCTTATGGCAGGGGGCGGAACACCGGGGAGCTGTTTTTT	CSAPYGRGRNTGELFF
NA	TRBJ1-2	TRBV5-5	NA	TGTGCCAGCAGCTTGCAGTTTTCTAACTATGGCTACACCTTC	CASSLQFSNYGYTF
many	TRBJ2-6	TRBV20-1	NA	TGCAGTGCTCCTGAGGGGACCGGCGGCAACGTCCTGACTTTC	CSAPEGTGGNVLTF
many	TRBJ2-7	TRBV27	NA	TGTGCCAGCAGTCCCAACTACGGGTACGAGCAGTACTTC	CASSPNYGYEQYF
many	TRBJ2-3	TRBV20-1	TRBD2	TGCAGTGCTTTCACCTCCGGGACTAGCGGGGGGGCCGCAGATACGCAGTATTTT	CSAFTSGTSGGAADTQYF
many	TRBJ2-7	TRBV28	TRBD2	TGTGCCAGCAGTTTGCTAGCGGGAGGGAAGGAGCAGTACTTC	CASSLLAGGKEQYF
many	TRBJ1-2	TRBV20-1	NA	TGCAGTGCTAGAGACGGGACGGCCTATGGCTACACCTTC	CSARDGTAYGYTF
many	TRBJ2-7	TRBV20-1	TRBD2	TGCAGTGCTAGAAAAGCTAGCGGGAGTGGGCCCGAGCAGTACTTC	CSARKASGSGPEQYF
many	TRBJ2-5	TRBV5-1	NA	TGCGCCAGCAGCCCCGGGGCTCAAGAGACCCAGTACTTC	CASSPGAQETQYF
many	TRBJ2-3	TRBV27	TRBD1	TGTGCCAGCAGTTCCGGGACAGAGATCACAGATACGCAGTATTTT	CASSSGTEITDTQYF
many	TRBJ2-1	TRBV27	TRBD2	TGTGCCAGCAGCGACCCCGGGGGGAGTTCCTACAATGAGCAGTTCTTC	CASSDPGGSSYNEQFF
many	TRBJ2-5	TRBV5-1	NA	TGCGCCAGCAGCCCGGGACCGGCCTTATCGGAGACCCAGTACTTC	CASSPGPALSETQYF
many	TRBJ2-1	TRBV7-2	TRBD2	TGTGCCAGCAGCTCGCGGGGGGGTGATAAGTTCTTC	CASSSRGGDKFF
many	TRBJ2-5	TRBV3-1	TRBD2	TGTGCCAGCAGCCAAGTCCCGATTAGTGGACTAGAGCGAGAGACCCAGTACTTC	CASSQVPISGLERETQYF
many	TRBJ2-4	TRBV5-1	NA	TGCGCCAGCAGCTTTGGGGGTCAGGACATTCAGTACTTC	CASSFGGQDIQYF
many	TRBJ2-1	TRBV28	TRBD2	TGTGCCAGCGTTTCCGGGACTAGCGGGGGGAGGGCGTTCTTC	CASVSGTSGGRAFF
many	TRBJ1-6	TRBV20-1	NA	TGCAGTGCTAGGGGCAATACAGCAGCCTCCTATAATTCACCCCTCCACTTT	CSARGNTAASYNSPLHF
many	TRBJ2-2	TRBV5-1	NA	TGCGCCAGCAGCTTTGTGGCGGGACTTCCCCTCACCGGGGAGCTGTTTTTT	CASSFVAGLPLTGELFF
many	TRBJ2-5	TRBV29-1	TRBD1	TGCAGCGTTTTAAATACAGGGGGCGAAGAGACCCAGTACTTC	CSVLNTGGEETQYF
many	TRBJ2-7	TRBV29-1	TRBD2	TGCAGCGTTGAAGAACTAGCGGGAACCCGTGAGCAGTACTTC	CSVEELAGTREQYF
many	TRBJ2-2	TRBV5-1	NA	TGCGCCAGCAGCCTCCCCCCGGGGGGCTCGAACACCGGGGAGCTGTTTTTT	CASSLPPGGSNTGELFF
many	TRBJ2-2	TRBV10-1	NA	TGCGCCAGCAGTGAACCTCGCACCGGGGAGCTGTTTTTT	CASSEPRTGELFF
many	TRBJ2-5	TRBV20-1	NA	TGCAGTGCTAGGGCAGGGGAGACCCAGTACTTC	CSARAGETQYF
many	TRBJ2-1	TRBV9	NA	TGTGCCAGCAGCGTAGCTGACGGGGGCTACAATGAGCAGTTCTTC	CASSVADGGYNEQFF